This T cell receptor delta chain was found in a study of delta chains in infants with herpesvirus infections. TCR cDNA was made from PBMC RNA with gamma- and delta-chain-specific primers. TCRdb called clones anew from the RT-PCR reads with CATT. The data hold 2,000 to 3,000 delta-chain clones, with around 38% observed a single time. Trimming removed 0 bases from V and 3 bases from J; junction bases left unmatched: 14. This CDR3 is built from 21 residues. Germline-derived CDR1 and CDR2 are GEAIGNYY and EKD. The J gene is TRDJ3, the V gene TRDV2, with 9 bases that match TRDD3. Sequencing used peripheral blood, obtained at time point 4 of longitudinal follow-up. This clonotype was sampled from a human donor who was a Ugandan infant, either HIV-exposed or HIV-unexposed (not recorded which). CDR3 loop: CACDTGTGDTRLGWDTRQMFF. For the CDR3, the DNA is TGTGCCTGTGACACCGGTACAGGGGATACGCGGCTCGGCTGGGACACCCGACAGATGTTTTTC.